The clone carrying this TCR beta chain was observed a handful of times. This sample stems from a study of T cells after yellow fever vaccination. Germline V lookup: CDR1 DFQATT, CDR2 SNEGSKA (reference sequence). The CDR3 totals 13 residues. V lost 0 bases to trimming and J lost 8 bases, with 11 bases between them. TCRdb re-called the 5' RACE reads with MiXCR, one entry per CDR3 protein. The table shows some 500,000 distinct CDR3 sequences, with approximately 12% occurring only once. This sequence was found in a young man who received the YFV17D yellow fever vaccine. The specimen was PBMCs, collected on the day of the yellow fever booster vaccination. This chain links TRBV20-1 with TRBJ2-1; D is unclear. The CDR3 DNA is TGCAGTGCTAGAGACGGCGCAGCAGATGAGCAGTTCTTC. Translating it yields CSARDGAADEQFF.